Given below is one TCR beta chain in context. These data come from a study of cytomegalovirus exposure and HLA in healthy donors. V lost 3 bases, J lost 7 bases, and 9 bases stayed unmatched. CDR1 and CDR2 (germline): MGHRA, YSYEKL. This CDR3 has 15 residues. Measured with immunoSEQ multiplex PCR; TCRdb has only the in-frame clones, and not every one. The table has fewer than 350,000 clones, 70% to 90% seen once. The chain couples TRBV4-1 to TRBJ2-7; 10 bases agree with TRBD2. The source material was PBMCs. The receptor's source is a woman in her late teens or twenties in good health and CMV-seronegative. The CDR3 spells CASSQSSGSHEEQYF. DNA of the CDR3: TGCGCCAGCAGCCAGTCTAGCGGGAGCCACGAGGAGCAGTACTTC.